These T cell receptor beta chains were read from a single sample in a study of blood T cells in healthy people across ages. TCRdb re-called the 5' RACE reads with MiXCR, one entry per CDR3 protein. The data show about 1,400,000 distinct CDR3 sequences, around 42% seen once. Sequencing used blood. The receptors here all came from a woman between 18 and 29 years old in good health. Each CDR3 is given with its conserved first and last residue. D genes are given only for firm matches.

cdr3_aa: CASRETGQYNSPLHF; v_call: TRBV7-9; d_call: TRBD1; j_call: TRBJ1-6
cdr3_aa: CASSYGRLRQANNQPQHF; v_call: TRBV6-2/TRBV6-3; d_call: .; j_call: TRBJ1-5
cdr3_aa: CASSSQLGGQETQYF; v_call: TRBV6-5; d_call: .; j_call: TRBJ2-5
cdr3_aa: CASSGDRGGNGYTF; v_call: TRBV5-4; d_call: TRBD1; j_call: TRBJ1-2
cdr3_aa: CSGTGSSDEQFF; v_call: TRBV29-1; d_call: TRBD1; j_call: TRBJ2-1
cdr3_aa: CASSQVQQGGETQYF; v_call: TRBV4-1; d_call: .; j_call: TRBJ2-5
cdr3_aa: CASSKGQGPYNEQFF; v_call: TRBV9; d_call: TRBD1; j_call: TRBJ2-1
cdr3_aa: CASRRPGAASGANVLTF; v_call: TRBV6-6; d_call: .; j_call: TRBJ2-6
cdr3_aa: CASSVSVGEQYF; v_call: TRBV2; d_call: .; j_call: TRBJ2-7
cdr3_aa: CASSSRDRVHSNQPQHF; v_call: TRBV7-9; d_call: TRBD1; j_call: TRBJ1-5
cdr3_aa: CASSLSAPPRNTEAFF; v_call: TRBV5-1; d_call: .; j_call: TRBJ1-1
cdr3_aa: CASSLGSSGMGDTQYF; v_call: TRBV11-2; d_call: TRBD2; j_call: TRBJ2-3
cdr3_aa: CSVSGTSGTYNEQYF; v_call: TRBV29-1; d_call: TRBD2; j_call: .
cdr3_aa: CSASGGSGGFADTQYF; v_call: TRBV20-1; d_call: TRBD2; j_call: TRBJ2-3